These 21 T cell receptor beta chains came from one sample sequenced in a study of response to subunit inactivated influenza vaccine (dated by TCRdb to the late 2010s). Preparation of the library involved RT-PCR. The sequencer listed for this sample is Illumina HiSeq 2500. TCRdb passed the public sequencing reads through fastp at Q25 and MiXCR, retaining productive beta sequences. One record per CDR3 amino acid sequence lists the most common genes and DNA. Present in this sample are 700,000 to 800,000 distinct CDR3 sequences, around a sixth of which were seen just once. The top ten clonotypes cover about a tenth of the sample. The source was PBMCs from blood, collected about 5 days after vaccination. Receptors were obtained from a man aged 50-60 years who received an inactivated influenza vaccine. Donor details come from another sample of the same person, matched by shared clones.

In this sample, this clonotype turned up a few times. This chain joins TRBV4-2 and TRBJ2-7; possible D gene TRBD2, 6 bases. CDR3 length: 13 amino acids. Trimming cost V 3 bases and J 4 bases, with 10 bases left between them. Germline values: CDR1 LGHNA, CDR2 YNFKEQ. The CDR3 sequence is CASSHGTGYEQYF. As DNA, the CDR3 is TGTGCCAGCAGCCATGGGACTGGGTACGAGCAGTACTTC.

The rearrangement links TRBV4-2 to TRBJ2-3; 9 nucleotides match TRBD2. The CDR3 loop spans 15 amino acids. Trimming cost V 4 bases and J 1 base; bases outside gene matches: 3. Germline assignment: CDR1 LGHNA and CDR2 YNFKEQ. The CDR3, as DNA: TGTGCCAGCAGCCCGGGACTAGCCCGCACAGATACGCAGTATTTT. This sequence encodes CASSPGLARTDTQYF.

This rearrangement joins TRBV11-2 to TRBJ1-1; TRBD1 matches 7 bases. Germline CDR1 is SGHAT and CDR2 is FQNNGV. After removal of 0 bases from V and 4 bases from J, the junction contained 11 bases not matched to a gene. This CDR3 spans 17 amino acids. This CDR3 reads CASSLEFDRARSTEAFF. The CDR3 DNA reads TGTGCCAGCAGCTTAGAGTTTGACAGGGCAAGGAGCACTGAAGCTTTCTTT.

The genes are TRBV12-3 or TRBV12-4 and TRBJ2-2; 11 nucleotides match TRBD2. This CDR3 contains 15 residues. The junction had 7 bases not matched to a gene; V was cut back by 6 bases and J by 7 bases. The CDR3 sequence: CASRNPGLADGELFF. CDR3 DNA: TGTGCCAGCAGAAATCCGGGACTAGCGGACGGGGAGCTGTTTTTT.

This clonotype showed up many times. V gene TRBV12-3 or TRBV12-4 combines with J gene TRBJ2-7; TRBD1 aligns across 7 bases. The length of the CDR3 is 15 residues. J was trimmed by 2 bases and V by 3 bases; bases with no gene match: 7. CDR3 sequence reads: CASSFGEGATYEQYF. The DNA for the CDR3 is TGTGCCAGCAGTTTCGGTGAGGGGGCCACCTACGAGCAGTACTTC.

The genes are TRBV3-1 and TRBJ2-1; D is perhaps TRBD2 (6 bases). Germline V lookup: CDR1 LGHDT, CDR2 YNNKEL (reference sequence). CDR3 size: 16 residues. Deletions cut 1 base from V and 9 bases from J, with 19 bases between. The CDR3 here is CASSQGTGTYYSEQFF. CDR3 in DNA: TGTGCCAGCAGCCAAGGTACCGGGACTTACTATTCTGAGCAGTTCTTC.

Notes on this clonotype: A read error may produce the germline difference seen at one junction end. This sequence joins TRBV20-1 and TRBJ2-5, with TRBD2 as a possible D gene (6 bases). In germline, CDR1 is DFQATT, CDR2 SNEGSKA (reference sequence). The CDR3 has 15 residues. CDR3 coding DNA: TGCAGTGCTAGAAATACGGGGGAGCCACAAGAGACCCAGCACTTC. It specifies CSARNTGEPQETQHF.

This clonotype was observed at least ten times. The CDR3 DNA sequence: TGCGCCAGCAGCCGCGGACAGAACTATGGCTACACCTTC. Its translation: CASSRGQNYGYTF. This chain uses TRBV5-1 with TRBJ1-2; D possibly corresponds to TRBD1 (6 bases). The CDR3 has 13 residues. In germline, CDR1 is SGHRS, CDR2 YFSETQ. V lost 4 bases to trimming and J lost 2 bases, with 9 bases between them. Supplemented by reference TRBV5-1 and TRBJ1-2, the full variable domain reads KAGVTQTPRYLIKTRGQQVTLSCSPISGHRSVSWYQQTPGQGLQFLFEYFSETQRNKGNFPGRFSGRQFSNSRSEMNVSTLELGDSALYLCASSRGQNYGYTFGSGTRLTVV.

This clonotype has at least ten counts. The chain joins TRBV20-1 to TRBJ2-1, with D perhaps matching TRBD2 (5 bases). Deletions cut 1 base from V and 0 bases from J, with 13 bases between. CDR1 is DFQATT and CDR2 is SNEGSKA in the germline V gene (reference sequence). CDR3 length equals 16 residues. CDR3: CSARVPADLSYNEQFF. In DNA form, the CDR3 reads TGCAGTGCTAGAGTCCCAGCGGACCTCTCCTACAATGAGCAGTTCTTC.

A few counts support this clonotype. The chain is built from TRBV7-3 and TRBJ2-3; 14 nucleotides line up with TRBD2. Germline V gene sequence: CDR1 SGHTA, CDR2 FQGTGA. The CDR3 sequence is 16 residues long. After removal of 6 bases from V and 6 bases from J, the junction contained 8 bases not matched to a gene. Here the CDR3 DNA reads TGTGCCAGCAGATCGGGACTAGCGGGAGTGAGGGATACGCAGTATTTT. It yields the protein CASRSGLAGVRDTQYF.

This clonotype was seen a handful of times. Written as DNA, the CDR3 is TGTGCCAGCAGCCAAGAAGAGGACTACAATGAGCAGTTCTTC. Its translation is CASSQEEDYNEQFF. J is TRBJ2-1 and V is TRBV3-1; no clear D. The CDR3 extends over 14 amino acids. The germline V gene encodes CDR1 LGHDT and CDR2 YNNKEL (reference sequence). V was cut by 0 bases and J by 3 bases, with 6 bases left in between.

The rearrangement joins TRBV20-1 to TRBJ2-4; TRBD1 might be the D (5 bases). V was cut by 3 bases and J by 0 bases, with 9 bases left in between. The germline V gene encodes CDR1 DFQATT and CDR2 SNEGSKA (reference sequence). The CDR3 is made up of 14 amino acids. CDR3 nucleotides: TGCAGTGCTAGTGACAGCCTAGCCAAAAACATTCAGTACTTC. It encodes CSASDSLAKNIQYF.

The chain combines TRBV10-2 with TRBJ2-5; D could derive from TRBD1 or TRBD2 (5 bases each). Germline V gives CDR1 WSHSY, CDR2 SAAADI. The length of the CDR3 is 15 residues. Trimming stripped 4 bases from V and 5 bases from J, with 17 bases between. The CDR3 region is CASSGGTTGAETQYF. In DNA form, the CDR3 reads TGCGCCAGCAGTGGCGGCACTACCGGGGCGGAGACCCAGTACTTC.

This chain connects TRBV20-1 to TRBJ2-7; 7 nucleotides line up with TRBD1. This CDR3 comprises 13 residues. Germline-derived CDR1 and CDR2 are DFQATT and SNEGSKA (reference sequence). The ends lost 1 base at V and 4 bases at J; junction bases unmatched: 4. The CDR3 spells CSARVGGEYEQYF. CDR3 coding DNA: TGCAGTGCTAGAGTAGGGGGCGAATACGAGCAGTACTTC.

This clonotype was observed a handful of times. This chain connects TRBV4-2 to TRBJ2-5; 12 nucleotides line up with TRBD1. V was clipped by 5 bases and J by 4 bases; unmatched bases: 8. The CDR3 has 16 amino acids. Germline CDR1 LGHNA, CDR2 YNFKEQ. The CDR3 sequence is CASSEPGTGGAETQYF. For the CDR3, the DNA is TGTGCCAGCAGCGAACCCGGGACAGGGGGCGCAGAGACCCAGTACTTC.

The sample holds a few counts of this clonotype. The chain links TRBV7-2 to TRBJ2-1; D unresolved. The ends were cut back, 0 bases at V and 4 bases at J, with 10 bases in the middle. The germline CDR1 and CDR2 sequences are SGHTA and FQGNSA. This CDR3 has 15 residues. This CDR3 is CASSLAFGLYNEQFF. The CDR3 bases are TGTGCCAGCAGCTTAGCATTTGGCCTTTACAATGAGCAGTTCTTC. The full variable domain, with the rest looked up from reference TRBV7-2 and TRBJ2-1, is GAGVSQSPSNKVTEKGKDVELRCDPISGHTALYWYRQSLGQGLEFLIYFQGNSAPDKSGLPSDRFSAERTGGSVSTLTIQRTQQEDSAVYLCASSLAFGLYNEQFFGPGTRLTVL.

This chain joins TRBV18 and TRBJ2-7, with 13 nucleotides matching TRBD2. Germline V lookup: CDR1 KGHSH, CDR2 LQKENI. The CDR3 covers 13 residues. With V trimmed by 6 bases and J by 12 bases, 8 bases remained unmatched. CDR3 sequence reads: CASSRGTSGIRYF. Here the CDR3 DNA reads TGTGCCAGCTCCCGCGGGACTAGCGGGATCCGGTACTTC.

CDR3 bases: TGCAGTGCACCGAGGACTGGGCGAGAGACCCAGTACTTC. Residues: CSAPRTGRETQYF. The chain recombines TRBV20-1 with TRBJ2-5; tentatively, D is TRBD2 (5 bases). Per the germline V gene, CDR1 is DFQATT and CDR2 is SNEGSKA (reference sequence). Trimming cost V 6 bases and J 4 bases, with 15 bases left between them. This CDR3 spans 13 amino acids.

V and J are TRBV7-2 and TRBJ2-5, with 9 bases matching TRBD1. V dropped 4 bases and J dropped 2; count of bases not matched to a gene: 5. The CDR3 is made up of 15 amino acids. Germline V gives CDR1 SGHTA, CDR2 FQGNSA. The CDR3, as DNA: TGTGCCAGCAGCTCCGGGACAGGGAAACAAGAGACCCAGTACTTC. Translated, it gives CASSSGTGKQETQYF.

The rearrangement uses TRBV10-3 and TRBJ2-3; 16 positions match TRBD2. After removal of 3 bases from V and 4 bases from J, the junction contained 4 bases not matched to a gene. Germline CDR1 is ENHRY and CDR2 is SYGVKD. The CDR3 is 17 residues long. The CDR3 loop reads CAISDPGTSGRADTQYF. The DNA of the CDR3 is TGTGCCATCAGTGACCCCGGGACTAGCGGGAGGGCAGATACGCAGTATTTT.

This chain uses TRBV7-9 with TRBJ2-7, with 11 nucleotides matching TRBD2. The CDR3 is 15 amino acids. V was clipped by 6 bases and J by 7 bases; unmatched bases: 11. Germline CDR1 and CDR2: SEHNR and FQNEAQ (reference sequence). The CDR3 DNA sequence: TGTGCCAGCAGTCAGGGGACTAGCGGAGTGGGGGAGCAGTACTTC. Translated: CASSQGTSGVGEQYF. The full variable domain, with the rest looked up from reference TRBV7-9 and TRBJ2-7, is DTGVSQNPRHKITKRGQNVTFRCDPISEHNRLYWYRQTLGQGPEFLTYFQNEAQLEKSRLLSDRFSAERPKGSFSTLEIQRTEQGDSAMYLCASSQGTSGVGEQYFGPGTRLTVT.